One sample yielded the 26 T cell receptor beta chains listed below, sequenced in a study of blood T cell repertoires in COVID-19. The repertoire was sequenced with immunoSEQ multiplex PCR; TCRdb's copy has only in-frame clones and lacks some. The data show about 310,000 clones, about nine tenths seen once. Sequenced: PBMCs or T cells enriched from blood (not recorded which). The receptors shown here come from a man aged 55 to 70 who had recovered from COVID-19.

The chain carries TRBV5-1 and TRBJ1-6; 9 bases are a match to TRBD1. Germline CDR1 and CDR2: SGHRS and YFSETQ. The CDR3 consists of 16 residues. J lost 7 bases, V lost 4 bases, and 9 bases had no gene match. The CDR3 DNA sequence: TGCGCCAGCAGCCCACAGGGGGCGGGTCCCAATTCACCCCTCCACTTT. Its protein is CASSPQGAGPNSPLHF.

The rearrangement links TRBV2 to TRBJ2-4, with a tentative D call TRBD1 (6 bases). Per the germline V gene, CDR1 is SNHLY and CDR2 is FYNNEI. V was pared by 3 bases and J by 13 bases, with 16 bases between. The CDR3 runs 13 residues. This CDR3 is CASSDIWTVSQYF. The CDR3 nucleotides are TGTGCCAGCAGTGACATCTGGACAGTATCCCAGTACTTC.

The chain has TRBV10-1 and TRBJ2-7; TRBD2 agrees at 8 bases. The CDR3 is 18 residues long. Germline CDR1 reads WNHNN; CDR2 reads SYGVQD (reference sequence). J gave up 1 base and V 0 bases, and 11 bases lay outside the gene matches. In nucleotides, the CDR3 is TGCGCCAGCAGTGAGTCCTTTCCAGCGGGAGCGCTATCCTACGAGCAGTACTTC. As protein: CASSESFPAGALSYEQYF.

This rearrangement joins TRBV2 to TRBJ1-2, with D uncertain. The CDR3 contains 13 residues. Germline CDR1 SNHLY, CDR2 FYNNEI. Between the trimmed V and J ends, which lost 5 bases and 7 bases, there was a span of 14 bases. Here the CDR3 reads CASSPVVRSGYTF. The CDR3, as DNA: TGTGCCAGCAGTCCAGTCGTCCGGAGTGGCTACACCTTC.

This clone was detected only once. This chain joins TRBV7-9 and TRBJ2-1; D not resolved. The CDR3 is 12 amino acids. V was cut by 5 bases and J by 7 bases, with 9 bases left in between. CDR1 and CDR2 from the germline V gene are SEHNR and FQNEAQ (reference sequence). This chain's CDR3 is CASSLTVNEQFF. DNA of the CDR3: TGTGCCAGCAGCCTCACGGTAAATGAGCAGTTCTTC. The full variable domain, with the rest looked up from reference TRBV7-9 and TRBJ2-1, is DTGVSQNPRHKITKRGQNVTFRCDPISEHNRLYWYRQTLGQGPEFLTYFQNEAQLEKSRLLSDRFSAERPKGSFSTLEIQRTEQGDSAMYLCASSLTVNEQFFGPGTRLTVL.

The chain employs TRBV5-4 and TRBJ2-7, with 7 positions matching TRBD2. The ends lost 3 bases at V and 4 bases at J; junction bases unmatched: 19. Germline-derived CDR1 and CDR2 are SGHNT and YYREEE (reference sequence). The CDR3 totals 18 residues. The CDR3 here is CASSSPAQRGMYSYEQYF. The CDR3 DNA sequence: TGTGCCAGCAGCTCCCCCGCCCAGCGGGGCATGTATTCTTACGAGCAGTACTTC.

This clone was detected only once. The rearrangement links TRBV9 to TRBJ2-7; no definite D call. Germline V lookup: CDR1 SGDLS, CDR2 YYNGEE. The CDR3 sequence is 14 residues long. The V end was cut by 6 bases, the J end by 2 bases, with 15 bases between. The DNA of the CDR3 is TGTGCCAGCAACCCCGGCGGATTCACCTACGAGCAGTACTTC. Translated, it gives CASNPGGFTYEQYF.

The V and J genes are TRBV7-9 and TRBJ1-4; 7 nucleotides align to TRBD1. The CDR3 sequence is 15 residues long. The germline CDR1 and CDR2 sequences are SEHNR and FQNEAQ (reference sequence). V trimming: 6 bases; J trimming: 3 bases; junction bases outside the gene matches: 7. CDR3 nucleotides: TGTGCCAGCAGTCAGGGACAGTACGCTAATGAAAAACTGTTTTTT. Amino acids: CASSQGQYANEKLFF.

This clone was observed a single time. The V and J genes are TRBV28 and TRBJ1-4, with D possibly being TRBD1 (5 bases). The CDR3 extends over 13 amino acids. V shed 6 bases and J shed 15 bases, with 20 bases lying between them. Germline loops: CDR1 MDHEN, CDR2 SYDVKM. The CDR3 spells CASSLDSLVLLFF. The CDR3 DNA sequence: TGTGCCAGCAGCCTAGACAGCTTAGTATTATTGTTTTTT.

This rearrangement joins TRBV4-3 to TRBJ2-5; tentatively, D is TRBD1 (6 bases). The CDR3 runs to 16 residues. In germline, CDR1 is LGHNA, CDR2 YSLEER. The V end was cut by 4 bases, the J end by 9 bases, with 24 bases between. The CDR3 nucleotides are TGCGCCAGCAGCCCCGTGGTGGGGGCCCGGTATGGGGCCCAGTACTTC. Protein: CASSPVVGARYGAQYF.

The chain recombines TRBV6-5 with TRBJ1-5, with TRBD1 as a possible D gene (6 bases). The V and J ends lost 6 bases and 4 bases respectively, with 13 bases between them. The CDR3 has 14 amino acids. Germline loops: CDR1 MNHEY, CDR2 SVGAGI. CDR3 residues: CASRVDRKNQPQHF. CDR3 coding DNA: TGTGCCAGCAGGGTGGACAGAAAGAATCAGCCCCAGCATTTT.

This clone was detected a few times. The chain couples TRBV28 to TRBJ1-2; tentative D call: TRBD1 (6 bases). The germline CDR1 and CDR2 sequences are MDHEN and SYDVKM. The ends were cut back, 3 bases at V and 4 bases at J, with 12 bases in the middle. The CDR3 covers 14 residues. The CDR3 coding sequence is TGTGCCAGCAGTTTTGGACAGAGAACCTATGGCTACACCTTC. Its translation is CASSFGQRTYGYTF.

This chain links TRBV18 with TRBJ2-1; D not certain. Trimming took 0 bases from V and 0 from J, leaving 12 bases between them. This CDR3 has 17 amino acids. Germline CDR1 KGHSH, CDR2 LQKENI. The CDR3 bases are TGTGCCAGCTCACCACCCAAGGCGACACCCTCCTACAATGAGCAGTTCTTC. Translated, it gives CASSPPKATPSYNEQFF.

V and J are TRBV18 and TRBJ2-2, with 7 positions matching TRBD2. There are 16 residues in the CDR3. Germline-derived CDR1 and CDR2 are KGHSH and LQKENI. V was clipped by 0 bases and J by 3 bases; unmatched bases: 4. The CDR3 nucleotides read TGTGCCAGCTCACCACCGTCTAGCGGATACACCGGGGAGCTGTTTTTT. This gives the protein CASSPPSSGYTGELFF.

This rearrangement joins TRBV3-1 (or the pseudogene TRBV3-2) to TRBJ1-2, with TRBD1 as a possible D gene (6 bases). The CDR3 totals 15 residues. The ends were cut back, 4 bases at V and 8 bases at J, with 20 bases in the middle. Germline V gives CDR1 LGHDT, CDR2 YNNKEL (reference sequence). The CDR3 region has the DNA TGTGCCAGCAGCCTTCACAGGGAGTTTCGCTACGGCTACACCTTC. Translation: CASSLHREFRYGYTF.

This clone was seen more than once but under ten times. As DNA, the CDR3 is TGTGCCAGCAGCCAAGATAACAGGGAACAGTACTTC. This sequence encodes CASSQDNREQYF. This chain links TRBV3-1 (or the pseudogene TRBV3-2) with TRBJ2-7; D is perhaps TRBD1 (6 bases). The germline gives CDR1 LGHDT, CDR2 YNNKEL (reference sequence). Deletions cut 0 bases from V and 10 bases from J, with 10 bases between. The CDR3 is 12 amino acids.

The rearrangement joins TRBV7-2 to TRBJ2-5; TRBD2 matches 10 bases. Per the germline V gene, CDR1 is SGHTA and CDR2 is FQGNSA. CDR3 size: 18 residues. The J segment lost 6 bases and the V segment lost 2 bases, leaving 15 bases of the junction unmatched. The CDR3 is CASSLTPRSSGSLKTQYF. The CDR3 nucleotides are TGTGCCAGCAGCTTAACCCCTAGGTCTAGCGGGAGTCTTAAGACCCAGTACTTC.

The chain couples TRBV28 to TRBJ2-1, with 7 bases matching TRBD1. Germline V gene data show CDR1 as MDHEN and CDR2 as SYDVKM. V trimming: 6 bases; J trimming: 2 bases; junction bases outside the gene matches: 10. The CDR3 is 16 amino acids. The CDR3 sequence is CASRSPKGQPYNEQFF. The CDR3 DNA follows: TGTGCCAGCAGATCACCAAAGGGACAGCCCTACAATGAGCAGTTCTTC.

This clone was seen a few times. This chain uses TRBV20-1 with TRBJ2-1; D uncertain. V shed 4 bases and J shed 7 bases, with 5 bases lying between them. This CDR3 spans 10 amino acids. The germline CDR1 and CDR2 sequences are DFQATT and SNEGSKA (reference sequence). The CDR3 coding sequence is TGCAGTGCTACCGGGAATGAGCAGTTCTTC. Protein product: CSATGNEQFF.

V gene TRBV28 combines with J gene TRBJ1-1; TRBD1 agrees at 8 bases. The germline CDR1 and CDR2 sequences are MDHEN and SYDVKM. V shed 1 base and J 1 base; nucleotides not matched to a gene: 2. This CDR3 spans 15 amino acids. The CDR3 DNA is TGTGCCAGCAGTTTATATGGACAGGGGAACACTGAAGCTTTCTTT. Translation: CASSLYGQGNTEAFF.

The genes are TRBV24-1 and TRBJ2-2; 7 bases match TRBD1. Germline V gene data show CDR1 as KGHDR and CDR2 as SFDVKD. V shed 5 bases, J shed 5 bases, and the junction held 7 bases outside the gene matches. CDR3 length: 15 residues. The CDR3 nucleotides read TGTGCCACCAGTGGACAGGGACCCTTAACCGGGGAGCTGTTTTTT. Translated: CATSGQGPLTGELFF.

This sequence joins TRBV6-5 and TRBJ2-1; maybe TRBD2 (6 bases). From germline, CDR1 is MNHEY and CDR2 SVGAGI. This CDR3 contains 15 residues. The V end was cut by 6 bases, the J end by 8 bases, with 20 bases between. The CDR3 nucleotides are TGTGCCAGCAGCCGTACTCACTCCCGGGGGTATGAGCAGTTCTTC. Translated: CASSRTHSRGYEQFF.

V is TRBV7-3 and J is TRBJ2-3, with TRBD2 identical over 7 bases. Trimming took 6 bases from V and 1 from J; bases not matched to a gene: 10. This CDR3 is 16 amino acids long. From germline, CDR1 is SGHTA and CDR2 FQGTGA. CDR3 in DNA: TGTGCCAGCAGTCCGGATGCGGGACTACGCACAGATACGCAGTATTTT. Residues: CASSPDAGLRTDTQYF. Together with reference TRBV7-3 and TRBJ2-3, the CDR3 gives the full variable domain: GAGVSQTPSNKVTEKGKYVELRCDPISGHTALYWYRQSLGQGPEFLIYFQGTGAADDSGLPNDRFFAVRPEGSVSTLKIQRTERGDSAVYLCASSPDAGLRTDTQYFGPGTRLTVL.

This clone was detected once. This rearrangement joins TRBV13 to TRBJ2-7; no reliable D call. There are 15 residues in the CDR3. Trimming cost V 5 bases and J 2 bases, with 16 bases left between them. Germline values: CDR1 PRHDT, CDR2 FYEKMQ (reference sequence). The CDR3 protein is CASSRKFTNTYEQYF. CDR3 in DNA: TGTGCCAGCAGCCGTAAGTTTACTAATACCTACGAGCAGTACTTC.

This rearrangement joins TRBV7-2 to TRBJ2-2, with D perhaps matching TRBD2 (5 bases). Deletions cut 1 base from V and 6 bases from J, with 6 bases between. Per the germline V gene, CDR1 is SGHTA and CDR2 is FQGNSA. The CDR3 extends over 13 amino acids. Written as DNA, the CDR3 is TGTGCCAGCAGCTTAGAGGGAGCCGGGGAGCTGTTTTTT. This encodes CASSLEGAGELFF.

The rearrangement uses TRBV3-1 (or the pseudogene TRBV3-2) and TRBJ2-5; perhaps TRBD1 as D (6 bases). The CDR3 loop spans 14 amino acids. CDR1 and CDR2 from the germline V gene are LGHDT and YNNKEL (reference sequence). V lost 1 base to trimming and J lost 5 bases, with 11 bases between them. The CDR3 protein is CASSQAGARETQYF. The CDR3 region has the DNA TGTGCCAGCAGCCAAGCAGGGGCGCGGGAGACCCAGTACTTC.